This is a list of T cell receptor beta chains from one sample in a study of blood T cell repertoires in COVID-19. TCRdb's copy holds only in-frame clones and misses some; the assay was immunoSEQ multiplex PCR. The sample lists 150,000 to 200,000 clones; 85% to 90% were seen once. The sample taken for sequencing was peripheral blood. These receptors were obtained from a human donor in a cohort sampled during active COVID-19. Both conserved end residues are part of each CDR3. Fields, in order: CDR3 protein, CDR3 DNA, D gene, J gene, V gene, clone size, CDR3 length. D genes are given only for firm matches. Clone size is stated in some rows and not others, as once, few, many or a class when expanded.

CDR3 protein: CASSHRTSGTNEQFF
CDR3 DNA: TGTGCCAGCAGTCACCGGACTAGTGGGACAAATGAGCAGTTCTTC
D gene: -
J gene: TRBJ2-1
V gene: TRBV2
clone size: -
CDR3 length: 15

CDR3 protein: CASNVIAGGPYEQYF
CDR3 DNA: TGTGCCAGCAACGTAATAGCGGGAGGGCCCTACGAGCAGTACTTC
D gene: TRBD2
J gene: TRBJ2-7
V gene: TRBV7-2
clone size: -
CDR3 length: 15

CDR3 protein: CATSPGTQYF
CDR3 DNA: TGTGCCACCAGCCCCGGGACCCAGTACTTC
D gene: -
J gene: TRBJ2-5
V gene: TRBV24-1
clone size: -
CDR3 length: 10

CDR3 protein: CASRSHGDSNQPQHF
CDR3 DNA: TGTGCCAGCAGAAGTCACGGGGATAGCAATCAGCCCCAGCATTTT
D gene: -
J gene: TRBJ1-5
V gene: TRBV7-2
clone size: -
CDR3 length: 15

CDR3 protein: CASAQGKAAQETQYF
CDR3 DNA: TGTGCCAGCGCGCAGGGGAAGGCAGCACAAGAGACCCAGTACTTC
D gene: -
J gene: TRBJ2-5
V gene: TRBV3-1/TRBV3-2
clone size: -
CDR3 length: 15

CDR3 protein: CASISQTYNSPLHF
CDR3 DNA: TGTGCCAGCATCAGTCAGACCTATAATTCACCCCTCCACTTT
D gene: -
J gene: TRBJ1-6
V gene: TRBV28
clone size: -
CDR3 length: 14

CDR3 protein: CASSLGPFPGQGAGEQYF
CDR3 DNA: TGTGCCAGCAGCTTAGGGCCTTTCCCGGGACAGGGGGCAGGAGAGCAGTACTTC
D gene: TRBD1
J gene: TRBJ2-7
V gene: TRBV11-2
clone size: -
CDR3 length: 18

CDR3 protein: CASSSTVWNQPQHF
CDR3 DNA: TGTGCCAGCAGCTCGACAGTCTGGAATCAGCCCCAGCATTTT
D gene: -
J gene: TRBJ1-5
V gene: TRBV7-2
clone size: -
CDR3 length: 14

CDR3 protein: CASSRTSPSTDTQYF
CDR3 DNA: TGTGCCAGTAGTCGGACTAGTCCTAGCACAGATACGCAGTATTTT
D gene: TRBD2
J gene: TRBJ2-3
V gene: TRBV19
clone size: -
CDR3 length: 15

CDR3 protein: CSVEEGGQGEQYF
CDR3 DNA: TGCAGCGTTGAAGAGGGGGGGCAAGGCGAGCAGTACTTC
D gene: -
J gene: TRBJ2-7
V gene: TRBV29-1
clone size: -
CDR3 length: 13

CDR3 protein: CSALAGTEAFF
CDR3 DNA: TGCAGTGCCTTGGCTGGCACTGAAGCTTTCTTT
D gene: -
J gene: TRBJ1-1
V gene: TRBV20-1
clone size: -
CDR3 length: 11

CDR3 protein: CASSVSGSGGALNEQFF
CDR3 DNA: TGTGCCAGCAGCGTCTCCGGGAGCGGGGGGGCTCTTAATGAGCAGTTCTTC
D gene: TRBD2
J gene: TRBJ2-1
V gene: TRBV9
clone size: -
CDR3 length: 17

CDR3 protein: CASSVDSNYGYTF
CDR3 DNA: TGTGCCAGCAGCGTAGACAGCAACTATGGCTACACCTTC
D gene: -
J gene: TRBJ1-2
V gene: TRBV9
clone size: -
CDR3 length: 13

CDR3 protein: CASSPPYSGTSTNEKLFF
CDR3 DNA: TGTGCCAGCTCACCACCGTACAGCGGCACCTCAACTAATGAAAAACTGTTTTTT
D gene: -
J gene: TRBJ1-4
V gene: TRBV18
clone size: -
CDR3 length: 18

CDR3 protein: CSVAVFWTSGGSGVNEQFF
CDR3 DNA: -
D gene: -
J gene: TRBJ2-1
V gene: TRBV29-1
clone size: once
CDR3 length: 19

CDR3 protein: CASSRQGLPSYEQYF
CDR3 DNA: TGTGCCAGCAGTAGACAGGGCCTACCCTCCTACGAGCAGTACTTC
D gene: TRBD1
J gene: TRBJ2-7
V gene: TRBV6-2/TRBV6-3
clone size: -
CDR3 length: 15

CDR3 protein: CASSLYGSYEQYF
CDR3 DNA: TGTGCCAGCAGCTTGTATGGTAGCTACGAGCAGTACTTC
D gene: -
J gene: TRBJ2-7
V gene: TRBV5-4
clone size: -
CDR3 length: 13

CDR3 protein: CASSLGGGLAGPITDTQYF
CDR3 DNA: TGTGCCAGCAGCTTAGGAGGGGGACTAGCGGGGCCCATCACAGATACGCAGTATTTT
D gene: TRBD2
J gene: TRBJ2-3
V gene: TRBV7-2
clone size: -
CDR3 length: 19

CDR3 protein: CSVARETDTQYF
CDR3 DNA: TGCAGCGTTGCCAGGGAAACAGATACGCAGTATTTT
D gene: -
J gene: TRBJ2-3
V gene: TRBV29-1
clone size: -
CDR3 length: 12

CDR3 protein: CASSSLTVSNQPQHF
CDR3 DNA: TGTGCCAGCAGTTCCCTAACAGTTAGCAATCAGCCCCAGCATTTT
D gene: -
J gene: TRBJ1-5
V gene: TRBV28
clone size: -
CDR3 length: 15

CDR3 protein: CAISESHRGKNEKLFF
CDR3 DNA: TGTGCCATCAGTGAGTCGCACAGGGGGAAGAATGAAAAACTGTTTTTT
D gene: TRBD1
J gene: TRBJ1-4
V gene: TRBV10-3
clone size: -
CDR3 length: 16

CDR3 protein: CASSRRVGQTATNEKLFF
CDR3 DNA: TGTGCCAGCAGCCGAAGAGTCGGACAGACTGCAACTAATGAAAAACTGTTTTTT
D gene: -
J gene: TRBJ1-4
V gene: TRBV4-2
clone size: -
CDR3 length: 18

CDR3 protein: CASSQLDTGELFF
CDR3 DNA: TGTGCCAGCAGCCAACTTGACACCGGGGAGCTGTTTTTT
D gene: -
J gene: TRBJ2-2
V gene: TRBV3-1/TRBV3-2
clone size: -
CDR3 length: 13

CDR3 protein: CASSARGNSGANVLTF
CDR3 DNA: TGTGCCAGCAGCGCCCGGGGGAACTCTGGGGCCAACGTCCTGACTTTC
D gene: -
J gene: TRBJ2-6
V gene: TRBV11-2
clone size: -
CDR3 length: 16

CDR3 protein: CAITRLTGNTIYF
CDR3 DNA: TGTGCCATCACGAGGCTCACTGGAAACACCATATATTTT
D gene: -
J gene: TRBJ1-3
V gene: TRBV2
clone size: few
CDR3 length: 13

CDR3 protein: CASSISGVNTGELFF
CDR3 DNA: TGTGCCAGCAGTATCTCCGGGGTGAACACCGGGGAGCTGTTTTTT
D gene: -
J gene: TRBJ2-2
V gene: TRBV27
clone size: -
CDR3 length: 15

CDR3 protein: CASSKLLETQYF
CDR3 DNA: TGTGCCAGCAGTAAATTATTAGAGACCCAGTACTTC
D gene: -
J gene: TRBJ2-5
V gene: TRBV2
clone size: -
CDR3 length: 12

CDR3 protein: CASSQGASSLSEAFF
CDR3 DNA: TGTGCCAGCAGCCAGGGGGCGTCTAGCTTATCTGAAGCTTTCTTT
D gene: -
J gene: TRBJ1-1
V gene: TRBV3-1/TRBV3-2
clone size: -
CDR3 length: 15

CDR3 protein: CASSEGLNAMEQYF
CDR3 DNA: TGTGCCAGCAGCGAAGGGTTAAATGCGATGGAGCAGTACTTC
D gene: -
J gene: TRBJ2-7
V gene: TRBV6-1
clone size: -
CDR3 length: 14

CDR3 protein: CASSPSAGVFYEQYF
CDR3 DNA: TGTGCCAGCAGTCCCTCGGCGGGAGTTTTTTACGAGCAGTACTTC
D gene: TRBD2
J gene: TRBJ2-7
V gene: TRBV7-2
clone size: -
CDR3 length: 15

CDR3 protein: CATSRATRLYNEQFF
CDR3 DNA: TGTGCCACCAGCAGAGCGACTAGACTCTACAATGAGCAGTTCTTC
D gene: -
J gene: TRBJ2-1
V gene: TRBV15
clone size: -
CDR3 length: 15

CDR3 protein: CASSRSGGKYEQYF
CDR3 DNA: TGTGCCAGCAGTAGAAGCGGGGGTAAGTACGAGCAGTACTTC
D gene: TRBD2
J gene: TRBJ2-7
V gene: TRBV11-2
clone size: -
CDR3 length: 14

CDR3 protein: CASSVREGAYEQYF
CDR3 DNA: TGTGCCAGCAGCGTACGAGAGGGGGCCTACGAGCAGTACTTC
D gene: -
J gene: TRBJ2-7
V gene: TRBV9
clone size: -
CDR3 length: 14

CDR3 protein: CASSSGDTGELFF
CDR3 DNA: TGTGCCAGCAGTTCCGGGGACACCGGGGAGCTGTTTTTT
D gene: -
J gene: TRBJ2-2
V gene: TRBV6-2/TRBV6-3
clone size: -
CDR3 length: 13

CDR3 protein: CASSPWPGGIGNQPQHF
CDR3 DNA: TGTGCCAGCAGCCCGTGGCCGGGGGGGATAGGCAATCAGCCCCAGCATTTT
D gene: -
J gene: TRBJ1-5
V gene: TRBV7-2
clone size: -
CDR3 length: 17

CDR3 protein: CSVEKAGVSYEQYF
CDR3 DNA: TGCAGCGTTGAAAAGGCAGGGGTTTCCTACGAGCAGTACTTC
D gene: -
J gene: TRBJ2-7
V gene: TRBV29-1
clone size: once
CDR3 length: 14

CDR3 protein: CASSLAGVDEQYF
CDR3 DNA: TGTGCCAGCAGCTTGGCCGGGGTTGACGAGCAGTACTTC
D gene: -
J gene: TRBJ2-7
V gene: TRBV5-4
clone size: -
CDR3 length: 13

CDR3 protein: CASRKASGLYGYTF
CDR3 DNA: TGTGCCAGTCGAAAAGCCTCTGGACTCTATGGCTACACCTTC
D gene: -
J gene: TRBJ1-2
V gene: TRBV19
clone size: -
CDR3 length: 14

CDR3 protein: CASSQDRGNMNTEAFF
CDR3 DNA: TGTGCCAGCAGCCAAGACAGGGGGAACATGAACACTGAAGCTTTCTTT
D gene: TRBD1
J gene: TRBJ1-1
V gene: TRBV5-6
clone size: -
CDR3 length: 16

CDR3 protein: CATSDDGRTSGRSKSSYNEQFF
CDR3 DNA: TGTGCCACCAGTGATGACGGCCGGACTAGCGGGAGATCCAAAAGCTCCTACAATGAGCAGTTCTTC
D gene: TRBD2
J gene: TRBJ2-1
V gene: TRBV24-1
clone size: -
CDR3 length: 22

CDR3 protein: CASSQERGSGRLADTQYF
CDR3 DNA: TGTGCCAGCAGCCAAGAGAGGGGTAGCGGGAGGCTAGCAGATACGCAGTATTTT
D gene: TRBD2
J gene: TRBJ2-3
V gene: TRBV4-2
clone size: -
CDR3 length: 18

CDR3 protein: CASSVVADSYEQYF
CDR3 DNA: TGTGCCAGCAGCGTAGTAGCAGATTCCTACGAGCAGTACTTC
D gene: -
J gene: TRBJ2-7
V gene: TRBV9
clone size: -
CDR3 length: 14

CDR3 protein: CASSSGLAGGREQYF
CDR3 DNA: TGTGCCAGCAGCTCGGGACTAGCGGGGGGGCGCGAGCAGTACTTC
D gene: TRBD2
J gene: TRBJ2-7
V gene: TRBV7-9
clone size: -
CDR3 length: 15